The present T cell receptor beta chain was sequenced within a study of CD8 T cells in ankylosing spondylitis. Points from the study as a whole: Prior literature has documented some motif variants in synovial fluid and blood from reactive arthritis. A CD8+ phenotype characterized the disease-linked clones, which were relatively rare in peripheral blood.

By quantitative 5'-RACE with molecular barcodes, the TCR beta libraries were made. Each CDR3 protein is one row after TCRdb ran MiXCR on the 5' RACE reads. The repertoire includes hundreds of thousands of distinct CDR3 sequences, 30% to 35% of them detected once, and around 4.5% sits in the top ten. This clonotype was detected only a few times. Its antigen remains unidentified. The CDR3 runs to 16 residues. Trimming pared 0 bases from V and 3 bases from J, leaving 15 bases between. CDR1 DFQATT and CDR2 SNEGSKA come from the germline V gene (reference sequence). Sequencing input: blood, either unsorted or a sorted T cell fraction (not recorded which). The chain links TRBV20-1 to TRBJ1-5, with D perhaps TRBD1 (5 bases). The origin of this receptor is a male donor with ankylosing spondylitis or in good health (not recorded which). The CDR3 reads CSARDRARKPNQPQHF. As DNA, the CDR3 is TGCAGTGCTAGAGACAGGGCCCGTAAACCCAATCAGCCCCAGCATTTT.